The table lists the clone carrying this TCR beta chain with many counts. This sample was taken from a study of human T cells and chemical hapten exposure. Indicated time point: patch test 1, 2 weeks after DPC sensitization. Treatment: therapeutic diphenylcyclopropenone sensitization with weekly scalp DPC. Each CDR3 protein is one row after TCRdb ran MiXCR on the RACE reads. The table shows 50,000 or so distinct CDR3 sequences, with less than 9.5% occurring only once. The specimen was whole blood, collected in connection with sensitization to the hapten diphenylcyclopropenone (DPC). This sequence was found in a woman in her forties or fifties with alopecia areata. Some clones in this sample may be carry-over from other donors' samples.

The CDR3 region has the DNA TGTGCCAGCAGCCTTCCCGGGACAGGGGAGACCCAGTACTTC. Protein product: CASSLPGTGETQYF. V gene TRBV5-5 combines with J gene TRBJ2-5; 9 positions agree with TRBD1. This CDR3 is built from 14 residues. Germline V gene sequence: CDR1 SGHKS, CDR2 YYEKEE (reference sequence). J lost 5 bases, V lost 4 bases, and 6 bases had no gene match.